Described below is a single TCR beta chain sequence and its context. Antigen specificity is unknown. As for treatment: roughly 10-day PBMC culture with coronavirus spike peptide pools or control peptides (ViraFEST assay). ViraFEST relied on peptide pools to expand antigen-specific T cells; the TCRs were sequenced afterward. CD4+ T cells that had been cultured provided DNA sequenced with the Oncomine TCR Beta short-read assay. Investigators obtained genomic DNA by extraction from cultured CD4+ T cells. TCRdb redid the calling of the PCR reads with MiXCR, one entry per CDR3 protein. The sample carries more than 15,000 distinct CDR3 sequences, approximately 42% recorded once. These data originate in a study of vaccination and CD4 T cells after COVID-19. As for the study in general: Participants, all vaccine recipients, received two doses of either BNT162b2 or mRNA-1273.

This CDR3 comprises 16 residues. The V and J ends lost 1 base and 0 bases respectively, with 12 bases between them. Germline V lookup: CDR1 SEHNR, CDR2 FQNEAQ (reference sequence). This chain links TRBV7-9 with TRBJ2-5, with D tentatively TRBD2 (6 bases). The source is a human donor who received a COVID-19 vaccine. The sample consisted of CD4+ T cells from blood, cultured in vitro, taken before SARS-CoV-2 vaccination. The CDR3 DNA reads TGTGCCAGCAGCTTAGATGGGCGGGGAGACCAAGAGACCCAGTACTTC. Translation: CASSLDGRGDQETQYF.